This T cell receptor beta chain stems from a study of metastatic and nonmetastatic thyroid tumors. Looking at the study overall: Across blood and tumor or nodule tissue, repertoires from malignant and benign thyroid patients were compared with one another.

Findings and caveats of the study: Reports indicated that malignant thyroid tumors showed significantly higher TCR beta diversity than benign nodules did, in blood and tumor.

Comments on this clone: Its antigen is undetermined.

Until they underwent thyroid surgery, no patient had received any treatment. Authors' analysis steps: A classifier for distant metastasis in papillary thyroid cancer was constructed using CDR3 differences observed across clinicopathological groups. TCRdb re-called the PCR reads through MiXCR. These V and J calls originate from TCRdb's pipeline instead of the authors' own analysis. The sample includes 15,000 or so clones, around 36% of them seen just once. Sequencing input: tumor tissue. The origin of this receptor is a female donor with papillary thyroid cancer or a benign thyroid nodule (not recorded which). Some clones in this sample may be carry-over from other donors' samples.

As DNA, the CDR3 is TGTGCCAGCAGCCAAGGGGCTAGCGGATCTCAAGAGACCCAGTACTTC. Amino acids: CASSQGASGSQETQYF. The V call is TRBV4-2, the J call TRBJ2-5, with 7 positions matching TRBD2. V shed 1 base and J 2 bases; nucleotides not matched to a gene: 7. CDR3 length: 16 amino acids. Germline CDR1 reads LGHNA; CDR2 reads YNFKEQ.